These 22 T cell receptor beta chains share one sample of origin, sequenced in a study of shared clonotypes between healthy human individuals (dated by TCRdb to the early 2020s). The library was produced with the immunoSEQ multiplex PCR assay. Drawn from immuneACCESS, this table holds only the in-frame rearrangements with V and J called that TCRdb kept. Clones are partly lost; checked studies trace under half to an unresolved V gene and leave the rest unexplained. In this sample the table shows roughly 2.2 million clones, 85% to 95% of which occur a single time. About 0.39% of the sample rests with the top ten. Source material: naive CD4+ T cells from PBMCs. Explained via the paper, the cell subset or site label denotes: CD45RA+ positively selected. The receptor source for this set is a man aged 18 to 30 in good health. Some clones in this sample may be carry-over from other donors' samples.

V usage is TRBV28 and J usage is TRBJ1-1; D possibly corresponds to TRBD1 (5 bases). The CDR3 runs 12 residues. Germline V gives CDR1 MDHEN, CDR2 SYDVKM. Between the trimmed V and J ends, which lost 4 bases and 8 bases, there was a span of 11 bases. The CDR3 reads CASSSGTLEAFF. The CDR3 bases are TGTGCCAGCAGTTCCGGGACCCTGGAAGCTTTCTTT.

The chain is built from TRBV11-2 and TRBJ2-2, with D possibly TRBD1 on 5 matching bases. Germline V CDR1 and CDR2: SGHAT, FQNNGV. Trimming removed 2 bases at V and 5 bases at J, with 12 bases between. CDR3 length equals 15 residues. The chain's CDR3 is CASSLLQGKTGELFF. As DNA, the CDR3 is TGTGCCAGCAGCTTATTGCAGGGTAAAACCGGGGAGCTGTTTTTT.

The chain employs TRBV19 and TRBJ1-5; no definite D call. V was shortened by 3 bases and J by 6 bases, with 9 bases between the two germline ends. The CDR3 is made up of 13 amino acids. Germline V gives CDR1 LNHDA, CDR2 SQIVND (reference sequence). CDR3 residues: CASSMVGSQPQHF. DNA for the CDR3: TGTGCCAGTAGTATGGTAGGGTCTCAGCCCCAGCATTTT.

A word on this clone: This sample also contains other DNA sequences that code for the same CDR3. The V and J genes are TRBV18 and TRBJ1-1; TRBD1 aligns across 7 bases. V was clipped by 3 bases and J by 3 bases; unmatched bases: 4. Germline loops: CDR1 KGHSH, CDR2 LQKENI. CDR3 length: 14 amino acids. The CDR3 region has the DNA TGTGCCAGCTCACCGGCAGGGGGGGACACTGAAGCTTTCTTT. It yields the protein CASSPAGGDTEAFF.

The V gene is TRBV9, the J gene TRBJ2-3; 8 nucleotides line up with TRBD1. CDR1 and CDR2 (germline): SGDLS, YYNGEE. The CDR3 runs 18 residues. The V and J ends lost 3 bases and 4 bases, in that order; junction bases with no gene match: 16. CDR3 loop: CASSAISTGDPTSDTQYF. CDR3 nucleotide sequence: TGTGCCAGCAGCGCAATATCGACAGGGGACCCGACCTCAGATACGCAGTATTTT.

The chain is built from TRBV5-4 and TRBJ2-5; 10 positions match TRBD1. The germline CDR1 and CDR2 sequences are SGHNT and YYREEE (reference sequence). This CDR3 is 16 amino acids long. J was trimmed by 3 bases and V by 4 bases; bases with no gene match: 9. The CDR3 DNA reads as TGTGCCAGCAGCCCCGGAAGGGGACAGGGGAAAGAGACCCAGTACTTC. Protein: CASSPGRGQGKETQYF.

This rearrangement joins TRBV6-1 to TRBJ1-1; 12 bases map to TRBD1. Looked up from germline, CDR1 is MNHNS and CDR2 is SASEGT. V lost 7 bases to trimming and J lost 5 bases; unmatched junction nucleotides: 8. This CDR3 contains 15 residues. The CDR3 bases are TGTGCCAGCACCGAAGGGACAGGGGGCTGGACTGAAGCTTTCTTT. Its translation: CASTEGTGGWTEAFF.

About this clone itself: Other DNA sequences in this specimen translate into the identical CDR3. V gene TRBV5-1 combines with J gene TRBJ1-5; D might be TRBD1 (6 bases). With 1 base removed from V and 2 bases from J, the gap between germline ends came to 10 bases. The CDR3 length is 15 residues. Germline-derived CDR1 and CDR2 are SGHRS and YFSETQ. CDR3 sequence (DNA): TGCGCCAGCAGCTTGCAGGGGCTGGGCAATCAGCCCCAGCATTTT. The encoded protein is CASSLQGLGNQPQHF.

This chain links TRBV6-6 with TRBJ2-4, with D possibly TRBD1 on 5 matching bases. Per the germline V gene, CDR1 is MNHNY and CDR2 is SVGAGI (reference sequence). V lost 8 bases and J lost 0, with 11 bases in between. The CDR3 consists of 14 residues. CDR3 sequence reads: CASWTRLAKNIQYF. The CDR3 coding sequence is TGTGCCAGCTGGACACGACTAGCCAAAAACATTCAGTACTTC.

The CDR3 here is CASSLGTSGAEYQETQYF. The CDR3 DNA reads as TGCGCCAGCAGCTTAGGGACTAGCGGGGCCGAGTACCAAGAGACCCAGTACTTC. This rearrangement joins TRBV5-1 to TRBJ2-5, with 13 bases identical to TRBD2. This CDR3 has 18 amino acids. Trimming removed 2 bases from V and 0 bases from J; junction bases left unmatched: 7. The V gene's germline CDR1 is SGHRS and CDR2 YFSETQ.

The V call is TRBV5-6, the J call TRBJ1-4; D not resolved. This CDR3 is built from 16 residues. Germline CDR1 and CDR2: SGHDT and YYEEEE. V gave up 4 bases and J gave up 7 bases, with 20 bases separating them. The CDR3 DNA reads TGTGCCAGCAGCCGGTGGGCGGCCTCATCGGGTGAAAAACTGTTTTTT. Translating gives CASSRWAASSGEKLFF.

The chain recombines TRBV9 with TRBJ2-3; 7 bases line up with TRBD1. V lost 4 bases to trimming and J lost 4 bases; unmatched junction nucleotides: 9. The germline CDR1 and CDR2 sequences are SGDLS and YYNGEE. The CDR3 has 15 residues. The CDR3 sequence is CASSPRTGDADTQYF. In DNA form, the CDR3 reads TGTGCCAGCAGCCCCCGAACAGGGGACGCAGATACGCAGTATTTT.

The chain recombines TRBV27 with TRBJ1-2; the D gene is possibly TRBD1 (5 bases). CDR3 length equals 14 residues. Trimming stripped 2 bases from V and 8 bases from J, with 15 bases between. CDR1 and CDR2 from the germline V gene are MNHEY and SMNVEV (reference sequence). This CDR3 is CASSLGGTLGGYTF. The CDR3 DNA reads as TGTGCCAGCAGTTTAGGAGGGACCCTCGGAGGCTACACCTTC.

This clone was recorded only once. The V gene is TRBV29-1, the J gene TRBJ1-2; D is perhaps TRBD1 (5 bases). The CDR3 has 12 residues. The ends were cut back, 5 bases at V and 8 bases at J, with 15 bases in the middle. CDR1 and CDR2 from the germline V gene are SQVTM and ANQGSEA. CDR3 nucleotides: TGCAGCGTTTCTTGGGGGTTCGAGGGCTACACCTTC. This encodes CSVSWGFEGYTF.

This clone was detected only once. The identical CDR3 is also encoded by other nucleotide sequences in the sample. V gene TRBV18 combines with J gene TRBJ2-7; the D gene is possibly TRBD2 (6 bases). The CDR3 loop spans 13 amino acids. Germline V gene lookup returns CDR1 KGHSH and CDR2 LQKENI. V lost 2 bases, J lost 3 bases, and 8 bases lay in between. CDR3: CASSPGLSYEQYF. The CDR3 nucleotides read TGTGCCAGCTCACCAGGACTAAGCTACGAGCAGTACTTC.

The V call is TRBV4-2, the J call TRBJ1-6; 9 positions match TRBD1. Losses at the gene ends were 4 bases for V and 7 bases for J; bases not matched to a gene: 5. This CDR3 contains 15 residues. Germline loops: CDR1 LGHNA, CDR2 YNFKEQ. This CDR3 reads CASSLAGTGNSPLHF. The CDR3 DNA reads TGTGCCAGCAGCCTGGCCGGGACAGGGAATTCACCCCTCCACTTT.

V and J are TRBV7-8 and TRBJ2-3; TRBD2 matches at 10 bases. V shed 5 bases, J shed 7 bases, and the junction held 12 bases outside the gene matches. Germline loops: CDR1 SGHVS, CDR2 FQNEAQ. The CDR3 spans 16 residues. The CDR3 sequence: CASSPDGLAGANTQYF. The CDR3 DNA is TGTGCCAGCAGCCCCGACGGGCTAGCGGGAGCTAATACGCAGTATTTT.

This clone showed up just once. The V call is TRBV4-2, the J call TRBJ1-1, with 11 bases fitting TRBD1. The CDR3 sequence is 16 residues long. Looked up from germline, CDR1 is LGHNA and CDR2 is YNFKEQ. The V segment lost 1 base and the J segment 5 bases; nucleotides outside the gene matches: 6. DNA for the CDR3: TGTGCCAGCAGCCAAGCCCGGACAGGGGGCGAGACTGAAGCTTTCTTT. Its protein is CASSQARTGGETEAFF.

The CDR3 DNA sequence: TGTGCCAGCAGTTTTGCCGGACAGGGGTCTTACGAGCAGTACTTC. Amino acid sequence: CASSFAGQGSYEQYF. The genes are TRBV6-5 and TRBJ2-7, with 9 nucleotides matching TRBD1. The V gene end was trimmed by 4 bases and the J gene end by 4 bases; junction bases not matched to a gene: 8. The CDR3 is 15 residues long. In germline, CDR1 is MNHEY, CDR2 SVGAGI.

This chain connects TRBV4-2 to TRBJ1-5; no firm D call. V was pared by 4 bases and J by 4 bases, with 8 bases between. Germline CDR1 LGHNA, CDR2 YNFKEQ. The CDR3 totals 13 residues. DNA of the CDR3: TGTGCCAGCAGCCCGGATCTGAATCAGCCCCAGCATTTT. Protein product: CASSPDLNQPQHF.

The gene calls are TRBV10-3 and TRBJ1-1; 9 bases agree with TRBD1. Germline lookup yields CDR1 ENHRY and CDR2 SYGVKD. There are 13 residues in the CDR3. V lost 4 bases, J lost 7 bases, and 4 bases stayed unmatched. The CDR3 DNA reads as TGTGCCATCAGTGTCGGACAGGGGCTTGAAGCTTTCTTT. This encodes CAISVGQGLEAFF.

The CDR3 is CASSPVVGKRGEQYF. In nucleotides, the CDR3 is TGCGCCAGCAGCCCGGTAGTCGGGAAGAGAGGGGAGCAGTACTTC. The V gene is TRBV5-1, the J gene TRBJ2-7; possibly TRBD2 for D (5 bases). V shed 4 bases and J shed 7 bases, with 21 bases lying between them. The CDR3 runs to 15 residues. Germline V gene sequence: CDR1 SGHRS, CDR2 YFSETQ.